This TCR beta chain was obtained from a study of blood T cell repertoires in COVID-19. Study overall: The United States, Italy and Spain supplied acute and convalescent COVID-19 samples. Nucleic acid was either cDNA or gDNA, and it came from T cells, B-cell-depleted T cells, or PBMCs.

CDR1 and CDR2 (germline): MNHEY, SMNVEV (reference sequence). This CDR3 is built from 16 residues. The V end was cut by 3 bases, the J end by 0 bases, with 14 bases between. Authors' data handling: Using reference gene primer amplification, nucleated cell counts were estimated. Some clones are missing from TCRdb's copy, which holds only in-frame ones; the method was immunoSEQ multiplex PCR. The V and J calls and the clone size are those of that table, but D and trimming were determined from the DNA. Seen here are 60,000 to 75,000 clones, around 88% observed once, and the top ten hold roughly 20%. The chain combines TRBV27 with TRBJ1-1; D unclear. The sequenced sample was peripheral blood. The TCR comes from a woman older than 75 with active COVID-19. Written as DNA, the CDR3 is TGTGCCAGCAGTTTCTTTCCTAATCCCATGAACACTGAAGCTTTCTTT. This codes for CASSFFPNPMNTEAFF.